The clone carrying this T cell receptor beta chain was seen a few times. This CDR3 comprises 14 residues. From germline, CDR1 is SGHRS and CDR2 YFSETQ. V gave up 4 bases and J gave up 6 bases, with 13 bases separating them. TCRdb redid the calling of the RT-PCR reads with MiXCR, one entry per CDR3 protein. The sample consists of 550,000 to 750,000 distinct CDR3 sequences, approximately 15% of them appearing once. This clonotype originated in a female donor in good health, serving as a healthy control. The sequenced material came from memory CD4+ T cells from blood. The chain joins TRBV5-1 to TRBJ2-2; the D is unclear. The CDR3, as DNA: TGCGCCAGCAGCGCCGCTCAAGTCGCCGGGGAGCTGTTTTTT. Translation gives CASSAAQVAGELFF.